This is a list of T cell receptor beta chains from one sample in a study of shared clonotypes between healthy human individuals. Method: immunoSEQ multiplex PCR; TCRdb's copy keeps in-frame clones and lacks some. The table shows about 2 million clones, with about 94% occurring only once. Sequences were obtained from naive CD8+ T cells sorted from blood. The receptors shown here come from a man in his late teens or twenties in good health. CDR3s include the opening cysteine and the closing phenylalanine or tryptophan. A D gene is named only where the DNA matches it firmly. Clone size is given for some rows only: seen once, a few or many times, or a class if the clone is expanded.

V	size	J	D	length	DNA	CDR3
TRBV7-9	NA	TRBJ2-3	NA	15	TGTGCCAGCAGCTTAGCGGACGGGTATGCAGATACGCAGTATTTT	CASSLADGYADTQYF
TRBV7-2	NA	TRBJ2-5	TRBD2	15	TGTGCCAGCAGCTTATTTTCGGGAGGAGGTGAGACCCAGTACTTC	CASSLFSGGGETQYF
TRBV9	NA	TRBJ1-6	TRBD1	14	TGTGCCAGCAGCTCCGGGACAGATAATTCACCCCTCCACTTT	CASSSGTDNSPLHF
TRBV6-1	NA	TRBJ1-1	NA	13	TGTGCCAGCAGTGATTACAGGGACACTGAAGCTTTCTTT	CASSDYRDTEAFF
TRBV27	NA	TRBJ2-5	NA	14	TGTGCCAGCAGTTTACAGGGTCCCTTTGAGACCCAGTACTTC	CASSLQGPFETQYF
TRBV5-1	NA	TRBJ2-7	NA	14	TGCGCCAGCAGCTTAGGAGGGACCTCCTACGAGCAGTACTTC	CASSLGGTSYEQYF
TRBV6-1	NA	TRBJ1-2	TRBD1	13	TGTGCCACCCAAACCGGGACAGGCTATGGCTACACCTTC	CATQTGTGYGYTF
TRBV10-3	NA	TRBJ2-2	TRBD2	16	TGTGCCATCAGTGGCCACGGGACTAGCGATTCCGGGGAGCTGTTTTTT	CAISGHGTSDSGELFF
TRBV6-6	once	TRBJ1-1	NA	13	TGTGCCAGCAGTCACTATACTAACACTGAAGCTTTCTTT	CASSHYTNTEAFF
TRBV25-1	NA	TRBJ1-1	NA	13	TGTGCCAGCAGTGAAAGTTTGAACACTGAAGCTTTCTTT	CASSESLNTEAFF
TRBV27	NA	TRBJ2-3	TRBD2	16	TGTGCCAGCAGTTTATTAGCTAGCGGGGGTGTAGATACGCAGTATTTT	CASSLLASGGVDTQYF
TRBV9	NA	TRBJ2-2	NA	17	TGTGCCAGCAGCGTAGGCGGAGGGGAAGTGAACACCGGGGAGCTGTTTTTT	CASSVGGGEVNTGELFF
TRBV18	NA	TRBJ2-3	NA	16	TGTGCCAGCTCACCGCTCGACAGTCCGGGAGCAGATACGCAGTATTTT	CASSPLDSPGADTQYF
TRBV5-1	NA	TRBJ2-1	NA	15	TGCGCCAGCAGCATAGACAGGGACTCTTACAATGAGCAGTTCTTC	CASSIDRDSYNEQFF
TRBV30	NA	TRBJ1-3	NA	14	TGTGCCTGGAGTGACACCACCTCTGGAAACACCATATATTTT	CAWSDTTSGNTIYF
TRBV4-1	NA	TRBJ2-3	NA	13	TGCGCCAGCAGCCAAGTTAAGAGAGATACGCAGTATTTT	CASSQVKRDTQYF
TRBV5-4	NA	TRBJ2-7	NA	13	TGTGCCAGCAGCTTGGCCCTCGTCGACGAGCAGTACTTC	CASSLALVDEQYF
TRBV6-1	NA	TRBJ2-2	TRBD2	15	TGTGCCAGCAGCCGACTAGCGGGGGCCACCGGGGAGCTGTTTTTT	CASSRLAGATGELFF
TRBV27	NA	TRBJ1-4	TRBD1	16	TGTGCCAGCAGTGAAAGACAGGGTTTAACTAATGAAAAACTGTTTTTT	CASSERQGLTNEKLFF
TRBV18	NA	TRBJ2-1	NA	14	TGTGCCAGCTCGATGGCCTCAGGCTACAATGAGCAGTTCTTC	CASSMASGYNEQFF
TRBV30	NA	TRBJ2-7	NA	14	TGTGCCTGGAGTGTACTGGGGGGTGAGGACGAGCAGTACTTC	CAWSVLGGEDEQYF
TRBV18	NA	TRBJ2-5	NA	13	TGTGCCAGCTCACCTGTTCCGGGGGAGACCCAGTACTTC	CASSPVPGETQYF
TRBV7-9	NA	TRBJ2-5	NA	15	TGTGCCAGCAGCTCCCGGACGCCCCGAGGGGAGACCCAGTACTTC	CASSSRTPRGETQYF
TRBV4-1	NA	TRBJ2-2	NA	19	TGCGCCAGCAGCAAATATCCTGGGGAGCCAGGGTTTAACACCGGGGAGCTGTTTTTT	CASSKYPGEPGFNTGELFF
TRBV9	once	TRBJ1-6	NA	13	TGTGCCAGCAGCGTAGCCCAAGGTTCACCCCTCCACTTT	CASSVAQGSPLHF
TRBV6-5	NA	TRBJ2-7	NA	13	TGTGCCAGCAGTCCGGACCGATCCTACGAGCAGTACTTC	CASSPDRSYEQYF
TRBV11-2	NA	TRBJ2-1	TRBD2	16	TGTGCCAGCAGCTTATCCTGGACTAGCGTCTACAATGAGCAGTTCTTC	CASSLSWTSVYNEQFF
TRBV5-6	NA	TRBJ2-7	NA	15	TGTGCCAGCAGCTGCGCGCGGAAGATGGCCTACGAGCAGTACTTC	CASSCARKMAYEQYF
TRBV5-1	NA	TRBJ2-5	NA	16	TGCGCCAGCAGCTTGGATGTGACAGGTCTACAAGAGACCCAGTACTTC	CASSLDVTGLQETQYF
TRBV28	NA	TRBJ1-2	NA	13	TGTGCCAGCGCAGACTCCGCTAACTATGGCTACACCTTC	CASADSANYGYTF
TRBV10-2	NA	TRBJ1-2	TRBD1	16	TGCGCCAGCAGTGAGTCGGGGGGACAGCCTAACTATGGCTACACCTTC	CASSESGGQPNYGYTF
TRBV29-1	NA	TRBJ2-1	NA	13	TGCAGCGTTGAAGTACCGCTCTACAATGAGCAGTTCTTC	CSVEVPLYNEQFF
TRBV27	NA	TRBJ2-1	NA	15	TGTGCCAGCAGTCTCGGGTTGGGAATTTACAATGAGCAGTTCTTC	CASSLGLGIYNEQFF
TRBV5-1	NA	TRBJ2-1	TRBD1	15	TGCGCCAGCAGCCCGTGGGCACAGGGGTTAAATGAGCAGTTCTTC	CASSPWAQGLNEQFF
TRBV28	NA	TRBJ2-3	NA	12	TGTGCCAGCAGCTCCTGGGGAGATACGCAGTATTTT	CASSSWGDTQYF
TRBV5-4	NA	TRBJ1-1	NA	15	TGTGCCAGCAGCAGGGGAGCCGGCCCGAACACTGAAGCTTTCTTT	CASSRGAGPNTEAFF
TRBV11-1	NA	TRBJ2-7	NA	12	TGTGCCAGCAGCTTCGACTCATACGAGCAGTACTTC	CASSFDSYEQYF
TRBV5-6	NA	TRBJ2-3	TRBD2	18	TGTGCCAGCACCGATTCGACTAGCGGGGGAGCCTTAGGGGATACGCAGTATTTT	CASTDSTSGGALGDTQYF
TRBV6-5	NA	TRBJ1-1	NA	13	TGTGCCAGCAGTTATACCGAGAACACTGAAGCTTTCTTT	CASSYTENTEAFF
TRBV6-6	NA	TRBJ2-5	TRBD1	16	TGTGCCAGCAGTTACGGGGGGACAGGGCAGTCGGAGACCCAGTACTTC	CASSYGGTGQSETQYF
TRBV9	once	TRBJ2-5	TRBD2	17	TGTGCCAGCAGCGTGTCGGGAGGGCCGAGTGGGGGAGAGACCCAGTACTTC	CASSVSGGPSGGETQYF
TRBV7-9	NA	TRBJ1-2	NA	14	TGTGCCAGCAGCTTAATACAGCAGAACTATGGCTACACCTTC	CASSLIQQNYGYTF
TRBV30	NA	TRBJ1-6	NA	17	TGTGCCTGGAATAGTGACGTTTTGAGCTCCTATAATTCACCCCTCCACTTT	CAWNSDVLSSYNSPLHF
TRBV9	NA	TRBJ2-5	TRBD2	15	TGTGCCAGCAGCGTAGCAGCGGGGGATCCAGTGACCCAGTACTTC	CASSVAAGDPVTQYF
TRBV7-9	NA	TRBJ2-7	NA	15	TGTGCCAGCAGCTTAGGGATGGGAATAAACTACGAGCAGTACTTC	CASSLGMGINYEQYF
TRBV7-9	NA	TRBJ2-7	NA	17	TGTGCCAGCAGCTTAGAAGGTTTTGGGGGGAGCGGCGACGAGCAGTACTTC	CASSLEGFGGSGDEQYF
TRBV14	NA	TRBJ2-7	TRBD2	14	TGTGCCAGCAGTTTGCTAGCGGGGCACTACGAGCAGTACTTC	CASSLLAGHYEQYF